This paragraph reports one TCR beta chain. Its antigen is unidentified. Germline V gives CDR1 SGHVS, CDR2 FNYEAQ. This CDR3 is built from 12 residues. V dropped 3 bases and J dropped 2 bases, with 4 bases sitting between them. Measured with immunoSEQ multiplex PCR; TCRdb has only the in-frame clones, and not every one. The repertoire holds 1,500 to 2,500 clones, with 79% as singletons. The sample belongs to a study of T cell clonotyping in hematopoietic cell transplantation. Study-wide results and caveats: No sorting was done, leaving CD4 and CD8 contributions mixed. Recipient TCR diversity dropped after transplant; expanded clonotypes rose from day 30 to 180. Few recipient clonotypes overlapped donors; over 95% were de novo at given depth.

Recipient blood drawn about 28 days pretransplant and days 30, 100, 180 after. The input for sequencing was peripheral blood mononuclear cells, taken 30 days after allogeneic stem cell transplant. This chain uses TRBV7-6 with TRBJ1-1, with D unclear. The sequence was collected from a male patient in his fifties who had an allogeneic stem cell transplant from an unrelated donor, so the T cells may come from the graft donor. Some clones in this sample may be carry-over from other donors' samples. For the CDR3, the DNA is TGTGCCAGCAGCTTGGTTAACACTGAAGCTTTCTTT. This translates into CASSLVNTEAFF. The full variable domain, rest sourced from reference TRBV7-6 and TRBJ1-1, is GAGVSQSPRYKVTKRGQDVALRCDPISGHVSLYWYRQALGQGPEFLTYFNYEAQQDKSGLPNDRFSAERPEGSISTLTIQRTEQRDSAMYRCASSLVNTEAFFGQGTRLTVV.